This TCR beta chain appears in the sequencing data of a study of cytomegalovirus exposure and HLA in healthy donors. PCR amplification relied on 60 Vbeta primers (plus 13 Jbeta primers). Method: immunoSEQ multiplex PCR; TCRdb's copy keeps in-frame clones and lacks some. The sample yields around 170,000 clones, more than 75% seen once. The germline V and J ends were trimmed by 5 bases and 4 bases, with 15 bases remaining between them. Looked up from germline, CDR1 is SGHTA and CDR2 is FQGNSA. The CDR3 length is 15 residues. Input material: PBMCs. The chain uses TRBV7-2 and TRBJ2-1, with D tentatively TRBD2 (6 bases). The clonotype comes from a woman under 40 in good health and CMV-seropositive. CDR3 nucleotides: TGTGCCAGCAGCCTCCCGGGCGGGATATACAATGAGCAGTTCTTC. This codes for CASSLPGGIYNEQFF.